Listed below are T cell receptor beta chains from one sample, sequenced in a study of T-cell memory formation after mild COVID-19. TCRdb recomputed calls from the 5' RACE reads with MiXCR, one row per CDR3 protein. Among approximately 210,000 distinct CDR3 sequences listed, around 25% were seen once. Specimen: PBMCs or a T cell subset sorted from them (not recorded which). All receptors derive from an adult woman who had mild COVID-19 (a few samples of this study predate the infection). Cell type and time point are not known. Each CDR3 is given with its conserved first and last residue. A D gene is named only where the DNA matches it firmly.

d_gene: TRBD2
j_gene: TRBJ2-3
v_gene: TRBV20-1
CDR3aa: CSAPVAGGPPDTQYF

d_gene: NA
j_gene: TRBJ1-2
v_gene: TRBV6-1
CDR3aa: CASSEGGGLDYGYTF

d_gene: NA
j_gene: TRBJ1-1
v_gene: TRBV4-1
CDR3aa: CASSHTEFSNTEAFF

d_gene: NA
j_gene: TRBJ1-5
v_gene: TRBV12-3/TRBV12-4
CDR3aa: CASTPGRAGQPQHF

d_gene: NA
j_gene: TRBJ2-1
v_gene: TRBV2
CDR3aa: CASSGGRAKQFF

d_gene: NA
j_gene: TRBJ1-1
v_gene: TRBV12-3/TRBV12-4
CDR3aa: CASSLWGAEAFF

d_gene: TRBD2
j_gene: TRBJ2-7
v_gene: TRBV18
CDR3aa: CASSHGRGPEQYF

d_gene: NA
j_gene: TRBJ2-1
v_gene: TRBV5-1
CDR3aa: CASSLAGEIYSYNEQFF

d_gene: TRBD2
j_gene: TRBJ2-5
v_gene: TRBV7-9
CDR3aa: CASSWDRGGAQETQYF

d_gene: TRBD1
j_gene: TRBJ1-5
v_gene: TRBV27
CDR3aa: CASSPRHVTGVYQPQHF

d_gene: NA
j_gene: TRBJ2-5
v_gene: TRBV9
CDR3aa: CASSVDGGVGSQYF

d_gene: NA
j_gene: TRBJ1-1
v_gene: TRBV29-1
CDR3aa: CSVRGTNTEAFF

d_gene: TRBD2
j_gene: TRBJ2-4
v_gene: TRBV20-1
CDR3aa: CSASTGLAGNIQYF

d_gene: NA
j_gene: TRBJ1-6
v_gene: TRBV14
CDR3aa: CASSQAGFHNSPLHF

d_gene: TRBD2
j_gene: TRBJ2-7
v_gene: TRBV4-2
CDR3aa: CASSQVTGLANYEQYF

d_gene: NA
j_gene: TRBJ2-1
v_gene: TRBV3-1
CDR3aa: CASSLGLGSYNEQFF

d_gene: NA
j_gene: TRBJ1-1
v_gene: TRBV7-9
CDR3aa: CASSLDGRGRTEAFF

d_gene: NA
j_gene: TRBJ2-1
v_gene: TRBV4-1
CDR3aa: CASSQASLGEYEQFF

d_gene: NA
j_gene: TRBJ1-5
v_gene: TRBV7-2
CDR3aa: CASSLMGRGSGQPQHF

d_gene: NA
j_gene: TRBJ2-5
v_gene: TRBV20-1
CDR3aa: CSARGARVSWGFGRVEETQYF

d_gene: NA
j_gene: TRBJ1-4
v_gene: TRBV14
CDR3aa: CASSLTKGVVTNEKLFF

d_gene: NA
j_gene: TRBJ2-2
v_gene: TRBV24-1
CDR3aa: CATSDPAAGAGELFF

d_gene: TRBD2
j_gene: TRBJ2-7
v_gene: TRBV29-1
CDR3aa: CSVSGLAEGYEQYF

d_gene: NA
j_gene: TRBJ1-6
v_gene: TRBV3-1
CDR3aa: CASSLHRDNSPLHF

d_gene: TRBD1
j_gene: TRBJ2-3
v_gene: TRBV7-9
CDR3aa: CASSSGQVLDTQYF

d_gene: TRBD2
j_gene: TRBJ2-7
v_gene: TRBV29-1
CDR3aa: CSVERRTSGTSRSYEQYF

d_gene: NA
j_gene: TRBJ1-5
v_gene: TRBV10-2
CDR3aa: CASRAGENQPQHF

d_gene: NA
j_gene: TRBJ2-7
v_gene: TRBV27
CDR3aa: CASSLSGGLYEQYF

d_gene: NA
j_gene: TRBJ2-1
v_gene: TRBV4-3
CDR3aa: CASSPRTNGRNEQFF

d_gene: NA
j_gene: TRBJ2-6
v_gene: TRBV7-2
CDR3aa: CASSLRGTHPRQGANVLTF

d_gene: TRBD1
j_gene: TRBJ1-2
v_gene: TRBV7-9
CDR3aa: CASSSGQGINYGYTF

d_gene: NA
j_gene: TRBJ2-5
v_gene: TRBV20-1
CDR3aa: CSAYGLYQETQYF

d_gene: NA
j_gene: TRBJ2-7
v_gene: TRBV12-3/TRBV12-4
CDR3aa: CASSQVMGEQYF

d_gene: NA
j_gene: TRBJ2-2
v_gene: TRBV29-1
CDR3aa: CSVEANTGELFF

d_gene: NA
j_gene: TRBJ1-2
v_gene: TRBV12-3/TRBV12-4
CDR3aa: CASSATNYGYTF

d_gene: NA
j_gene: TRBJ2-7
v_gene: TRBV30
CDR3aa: CACTYQRRHFYEQYF

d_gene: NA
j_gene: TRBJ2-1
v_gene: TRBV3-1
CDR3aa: CASTGTFYNEQFF

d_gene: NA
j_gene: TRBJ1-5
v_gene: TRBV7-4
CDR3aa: CASSLAQGCNQPQHF

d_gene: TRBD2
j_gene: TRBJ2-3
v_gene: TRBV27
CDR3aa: CASSPTLAGSGDTQYF

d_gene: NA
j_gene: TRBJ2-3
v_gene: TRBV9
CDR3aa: CASSATTITDTQYF

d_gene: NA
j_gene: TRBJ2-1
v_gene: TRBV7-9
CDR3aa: CASSPQRNEQFF

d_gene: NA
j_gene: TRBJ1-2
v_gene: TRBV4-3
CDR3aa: CASSQARGDGYTF

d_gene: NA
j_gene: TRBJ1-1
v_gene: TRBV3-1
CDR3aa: CASSPDSNTEAFF

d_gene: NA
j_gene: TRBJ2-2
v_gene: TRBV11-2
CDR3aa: CASSLVYANGGELFF

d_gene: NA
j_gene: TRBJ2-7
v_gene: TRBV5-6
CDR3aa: CASSGDPAVYEQYF

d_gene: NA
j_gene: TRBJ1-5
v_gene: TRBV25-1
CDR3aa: CASSESGTQPQHF

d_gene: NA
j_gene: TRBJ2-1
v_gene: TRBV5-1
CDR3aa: CASTVRWQDGYNEQFF

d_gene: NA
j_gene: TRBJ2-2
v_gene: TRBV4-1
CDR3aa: CASSQQGFTGELFF

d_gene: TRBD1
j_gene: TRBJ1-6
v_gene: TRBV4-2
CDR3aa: CASSQDGGTGTSPLHF

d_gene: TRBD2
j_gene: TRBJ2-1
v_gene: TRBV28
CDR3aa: CASSSLAGGFNEQFF

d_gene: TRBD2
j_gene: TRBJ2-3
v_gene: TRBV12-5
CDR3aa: CASGTGTTVTDTQYF

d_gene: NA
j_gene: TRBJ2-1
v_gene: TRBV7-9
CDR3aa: CASSLGEQFF

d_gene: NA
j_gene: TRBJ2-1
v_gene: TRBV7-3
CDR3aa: CASSARSENEQFF

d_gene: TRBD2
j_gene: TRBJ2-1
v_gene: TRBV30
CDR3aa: CAWSGTSGNYNEQFF

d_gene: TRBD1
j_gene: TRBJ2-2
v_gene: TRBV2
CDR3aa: CASSRQGANTGELFF

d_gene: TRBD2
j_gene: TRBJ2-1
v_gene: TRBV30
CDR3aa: CAWNKGLAGQEQFF

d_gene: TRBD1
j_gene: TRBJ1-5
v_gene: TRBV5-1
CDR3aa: CASSLSGGAGNQPQHF

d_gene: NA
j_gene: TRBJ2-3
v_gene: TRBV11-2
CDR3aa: CASSPEGEVSQYF

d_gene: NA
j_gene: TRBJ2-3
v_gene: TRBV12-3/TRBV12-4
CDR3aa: CASSFRQVSTDTQYF